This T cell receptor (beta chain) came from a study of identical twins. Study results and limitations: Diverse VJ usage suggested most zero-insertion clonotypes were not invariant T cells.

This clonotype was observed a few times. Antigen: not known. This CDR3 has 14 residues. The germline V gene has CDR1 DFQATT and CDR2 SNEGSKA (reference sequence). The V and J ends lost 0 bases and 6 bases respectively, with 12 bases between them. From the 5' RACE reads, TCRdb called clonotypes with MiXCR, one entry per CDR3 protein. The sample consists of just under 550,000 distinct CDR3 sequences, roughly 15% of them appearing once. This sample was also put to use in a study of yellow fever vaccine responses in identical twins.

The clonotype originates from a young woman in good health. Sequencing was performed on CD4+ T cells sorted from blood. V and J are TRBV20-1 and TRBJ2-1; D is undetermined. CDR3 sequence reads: CSAREVERVNEQFF. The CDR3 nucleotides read TGCAGTGCTAGAGAAGTGGAAAGAGTCAATGAGCAGTTCTTC.